This TCR beta chain was captured by sequencing in a study of OX40 agonist ivuxolimab in advanced cancers. Study-level information: A mean age of about 59 years, range roughly 20 to 80, was recorded, and about 83% were male. Notes on the study in general: On average, CD8+ T cells showed a greater number of expanded clones than CD4+. It was also the case that some nonresponders had low normalized T-cell clonal expansion. People who partly responded at 0.1-3.0 mg/kg had some of the least clonal expansion seen.

As to this clone: Its antigen is unknown.

Here immunoSEQ multiplex PCR was the method, and the copy in TCRdb shows in-frame clones only, minus some. The sample records tens of thousands of clones, over 75% being singletons. V was pared by 1 base and J by 2 bases, with 10 bases between. Germline lookup yields CDR1 SGHDT and CDR2 YYEEEE. The CDR3 extends over 14 amino acids. V usage is TRBV5-6 and J usage is TRBJ2-7; the D gene is possibly TRBD1 (6 bases). Specimen: CD4+ or CD8+ T cells sorted from blood, collected in a trial of the OX40 agonist ivuxolimab. This TCR came from an adult with an advanced solid tumor such as melanoma, head and neck, liver or kidney cancer. CDR3 loop: CASSLRQAPYEQYF. The CDR3 nucleotides read TGTGCCAGCAGCTTGAGACAGGCCCCCTACGAGCAGTACTTC.